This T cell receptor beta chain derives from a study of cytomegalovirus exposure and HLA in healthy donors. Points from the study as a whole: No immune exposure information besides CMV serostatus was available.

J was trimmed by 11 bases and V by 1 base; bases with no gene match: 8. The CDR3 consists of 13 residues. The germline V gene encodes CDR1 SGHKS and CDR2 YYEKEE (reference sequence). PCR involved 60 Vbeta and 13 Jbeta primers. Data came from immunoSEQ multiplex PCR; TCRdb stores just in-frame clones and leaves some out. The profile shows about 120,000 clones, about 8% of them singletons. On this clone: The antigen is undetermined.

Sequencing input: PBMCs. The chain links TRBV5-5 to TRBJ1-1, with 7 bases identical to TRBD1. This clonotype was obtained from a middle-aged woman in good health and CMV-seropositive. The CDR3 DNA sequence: TGTGCCAGCAGCTTGACTCCGACAGGGTTTGCTTTCTTT. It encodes CASSLTPTGFAFF.